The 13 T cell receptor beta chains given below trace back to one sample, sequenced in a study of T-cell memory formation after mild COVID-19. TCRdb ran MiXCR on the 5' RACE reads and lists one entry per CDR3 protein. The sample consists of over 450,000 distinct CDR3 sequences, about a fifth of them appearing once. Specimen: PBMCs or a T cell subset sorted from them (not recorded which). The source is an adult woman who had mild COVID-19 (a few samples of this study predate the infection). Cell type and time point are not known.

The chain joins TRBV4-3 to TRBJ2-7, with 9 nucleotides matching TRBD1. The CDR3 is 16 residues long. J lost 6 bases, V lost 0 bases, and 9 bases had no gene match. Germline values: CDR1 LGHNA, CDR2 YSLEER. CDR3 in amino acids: CASSQDNRGHLSEQYF. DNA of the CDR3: TGCGCCAGCAGCCAAGATAACAGGGGGCATCTGAGCGAGCAGTACTTC.

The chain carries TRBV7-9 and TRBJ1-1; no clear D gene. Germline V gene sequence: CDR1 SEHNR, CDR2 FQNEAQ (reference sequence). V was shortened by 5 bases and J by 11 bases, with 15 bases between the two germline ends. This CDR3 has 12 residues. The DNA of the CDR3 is TGTGCCAGCAGCAGCCTAAGCGTATCCGCTTTCTTT. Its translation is CASSSLSVSAFF.

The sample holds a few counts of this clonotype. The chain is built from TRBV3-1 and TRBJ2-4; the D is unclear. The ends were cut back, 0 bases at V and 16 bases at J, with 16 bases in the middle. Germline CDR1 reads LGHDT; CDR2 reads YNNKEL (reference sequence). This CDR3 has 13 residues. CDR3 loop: CASSQDSTGPEYF. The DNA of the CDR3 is TGTGCCAGCAGCCAAGATTCGACGGGCCCCGAATACTTC.

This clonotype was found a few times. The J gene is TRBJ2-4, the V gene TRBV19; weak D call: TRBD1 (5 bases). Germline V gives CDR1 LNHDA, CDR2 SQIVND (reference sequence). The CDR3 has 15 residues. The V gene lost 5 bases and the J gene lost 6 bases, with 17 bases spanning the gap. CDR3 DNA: TGTGCCAGTAGTCCCGGCCTGGGGCTTGGAAACATTCAGTACTTC. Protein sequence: CASSPGLGLGNIQYF.

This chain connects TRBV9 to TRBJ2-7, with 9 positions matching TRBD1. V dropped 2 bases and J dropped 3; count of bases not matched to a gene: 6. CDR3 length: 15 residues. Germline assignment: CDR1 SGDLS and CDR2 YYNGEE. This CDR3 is CASSVGTGNVYEQYF. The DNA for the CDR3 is TGTGCCAGCAGCGTGGGGACAGGGAATGTCTACGAGCAGTACTTC.

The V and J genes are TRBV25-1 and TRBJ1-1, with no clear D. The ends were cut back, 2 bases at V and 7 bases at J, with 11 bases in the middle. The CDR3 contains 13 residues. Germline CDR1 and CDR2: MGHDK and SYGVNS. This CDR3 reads CASSEPPQDEAFF. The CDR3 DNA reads TGTGCCAGCAGTGAACCCCCTCAGGATGAAGCTTTCTTT.

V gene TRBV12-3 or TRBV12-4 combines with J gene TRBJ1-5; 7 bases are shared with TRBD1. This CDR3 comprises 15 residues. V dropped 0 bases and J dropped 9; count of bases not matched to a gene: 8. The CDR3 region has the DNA TGTGCCAGCAGTTTAGCCGGGACAGACTTTTCGCCCCAGCATTTT. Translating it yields CASSLAGTDFSPQHF.

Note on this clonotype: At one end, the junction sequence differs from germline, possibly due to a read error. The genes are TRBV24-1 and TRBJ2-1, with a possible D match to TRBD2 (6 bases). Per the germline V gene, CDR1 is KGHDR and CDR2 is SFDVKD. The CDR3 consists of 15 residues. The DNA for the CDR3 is TGTGCCACCAGTGGGACTACTAGCTTTCACAATGAGCAGTTATTC. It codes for CATSGTTSFHNEQLF.

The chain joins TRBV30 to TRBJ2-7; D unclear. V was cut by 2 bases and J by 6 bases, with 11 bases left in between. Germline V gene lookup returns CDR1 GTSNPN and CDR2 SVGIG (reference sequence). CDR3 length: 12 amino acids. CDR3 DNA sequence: TGTGCCTGGAGTAGTCCGGGCCCCGAGCAGTACTTC. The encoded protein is CAWSSPGPEQYF.

CDR3: CASWPQGEWGYTF. The CDR3 nucleotides are TGTGCCAGCTGGCCTCAGGGGGAATGGGGCTACACCTTC. This rearrangement joins TRBV6-1 to TRBJ1-2, with 7 nucleotides matching TRBD1. CDR1 is MNHNS, CDR2 SASEGT, per germline. This CDR3 is built from 13 residues. V dropped 8 bases and J dropped 8; count of bases not matched to a gene: 11.

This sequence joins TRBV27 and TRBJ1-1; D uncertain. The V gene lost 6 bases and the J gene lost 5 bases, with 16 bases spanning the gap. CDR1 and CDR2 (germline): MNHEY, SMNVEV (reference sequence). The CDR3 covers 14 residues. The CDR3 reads CASRNPGGRTEAFF. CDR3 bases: TGTGCCAGCAGAAACCCGGGAGGGCGGACTGAAGCTTTCTTT.

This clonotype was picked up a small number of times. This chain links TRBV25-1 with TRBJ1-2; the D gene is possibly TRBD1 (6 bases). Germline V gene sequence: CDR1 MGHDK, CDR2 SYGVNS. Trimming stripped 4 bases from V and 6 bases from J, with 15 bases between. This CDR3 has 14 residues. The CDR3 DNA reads TGTGCCAGCAGTGTCCGTGACAGGAAGGATGGCTACACCTTC. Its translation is CASSVRDRKDGYTF.

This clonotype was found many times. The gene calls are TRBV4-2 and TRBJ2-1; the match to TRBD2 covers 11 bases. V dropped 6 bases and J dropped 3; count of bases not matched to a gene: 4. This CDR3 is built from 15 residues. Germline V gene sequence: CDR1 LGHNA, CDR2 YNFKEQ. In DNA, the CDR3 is TGTGCCAGCAGGCCGACTAGCGGGGACTACAATGAGCAGTTCTTC. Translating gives CASRPTSGDYNEQFF.